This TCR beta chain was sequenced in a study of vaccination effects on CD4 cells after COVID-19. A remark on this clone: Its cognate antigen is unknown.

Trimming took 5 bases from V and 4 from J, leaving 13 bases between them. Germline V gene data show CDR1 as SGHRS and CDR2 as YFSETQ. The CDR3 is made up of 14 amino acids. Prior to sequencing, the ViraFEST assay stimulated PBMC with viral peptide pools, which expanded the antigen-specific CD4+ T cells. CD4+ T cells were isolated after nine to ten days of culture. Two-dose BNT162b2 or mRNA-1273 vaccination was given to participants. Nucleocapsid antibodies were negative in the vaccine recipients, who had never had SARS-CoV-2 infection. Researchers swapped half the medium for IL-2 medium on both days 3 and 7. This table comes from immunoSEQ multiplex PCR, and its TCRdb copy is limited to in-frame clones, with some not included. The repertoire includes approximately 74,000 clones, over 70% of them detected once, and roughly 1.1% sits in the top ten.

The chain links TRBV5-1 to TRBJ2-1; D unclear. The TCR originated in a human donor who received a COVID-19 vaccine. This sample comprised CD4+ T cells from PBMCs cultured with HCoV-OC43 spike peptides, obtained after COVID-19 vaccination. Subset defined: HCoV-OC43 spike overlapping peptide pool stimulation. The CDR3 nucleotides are TGCGCCAGCAGGGAACTTATGGGATACAATGAGCAGTTCTTC. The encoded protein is CASRELMGYNEQFF.